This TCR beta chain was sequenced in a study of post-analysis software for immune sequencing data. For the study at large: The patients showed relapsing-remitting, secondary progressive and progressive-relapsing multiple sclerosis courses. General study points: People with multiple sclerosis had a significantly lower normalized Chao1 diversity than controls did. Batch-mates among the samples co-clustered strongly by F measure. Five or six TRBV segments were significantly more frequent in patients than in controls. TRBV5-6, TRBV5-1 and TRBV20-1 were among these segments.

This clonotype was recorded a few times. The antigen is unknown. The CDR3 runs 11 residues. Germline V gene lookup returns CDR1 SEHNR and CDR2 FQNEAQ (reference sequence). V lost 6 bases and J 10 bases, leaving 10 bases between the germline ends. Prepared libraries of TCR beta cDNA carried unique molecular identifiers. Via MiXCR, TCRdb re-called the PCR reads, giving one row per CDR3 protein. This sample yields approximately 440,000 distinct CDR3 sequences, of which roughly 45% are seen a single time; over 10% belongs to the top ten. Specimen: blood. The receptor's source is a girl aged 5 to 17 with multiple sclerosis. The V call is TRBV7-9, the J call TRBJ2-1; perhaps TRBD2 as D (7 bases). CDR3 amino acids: CASRAGAEQFF. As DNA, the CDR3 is TGTGCCAGCAGGGCGGGGGCAGAGCAGTTCTTC.